This record covers a single TCR beta chain. Here immunoSEQ multiplex PCR was the method, and the copy in TCRdb shows in-frame clones only, minus some. Among fewer than 15,000 clones, 85% to 95% were seen once, and the ten largest hold 6% to 9.5%. The data are from a study of technical replicates of blood from a few donors. CDR3 length: 15 residues. Germline CDR1 reads SGHRS; CDR2 reads YFSETQ. V lost 1 base to trimming and J lost 5 bases; unmatched junction nucleotides: 8. Sequencing was performed on PBMCs. The rearrangement uses TRBV5-1 and TRBJ2-5; TRBD2 agrees at 7 bases. The receptor was derived from a human donor in good health. CDR3 protein: CASSLSAGVGETQYF. CDR3 nucleotide sequence: TGCGCCAGCAGCTTGTCTGCGGGAGTTGGGGAGACCCAGTACTTC.